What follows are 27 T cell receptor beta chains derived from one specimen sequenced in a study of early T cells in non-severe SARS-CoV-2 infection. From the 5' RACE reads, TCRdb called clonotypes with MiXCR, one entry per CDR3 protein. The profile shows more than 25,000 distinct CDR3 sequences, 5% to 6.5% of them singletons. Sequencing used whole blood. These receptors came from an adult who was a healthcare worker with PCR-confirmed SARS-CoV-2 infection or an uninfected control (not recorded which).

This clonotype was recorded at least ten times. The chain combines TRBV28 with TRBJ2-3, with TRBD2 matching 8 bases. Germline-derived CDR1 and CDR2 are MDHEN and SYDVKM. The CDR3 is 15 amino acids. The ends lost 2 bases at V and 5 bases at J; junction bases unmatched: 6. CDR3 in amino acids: CASSLPAGELDTQYF. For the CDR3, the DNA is TGTGCCAGCAGTTTACCAGCGGGAGAGTTAGATACGCAGTATTTT.

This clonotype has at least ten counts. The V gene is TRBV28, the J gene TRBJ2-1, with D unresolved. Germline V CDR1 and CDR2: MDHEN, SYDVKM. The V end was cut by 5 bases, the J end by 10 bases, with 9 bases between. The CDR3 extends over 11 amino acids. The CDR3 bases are TGTGCCAGCAGTCGCTACGTCGAGCAGTTCTTC. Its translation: CASSRYVEQFF.

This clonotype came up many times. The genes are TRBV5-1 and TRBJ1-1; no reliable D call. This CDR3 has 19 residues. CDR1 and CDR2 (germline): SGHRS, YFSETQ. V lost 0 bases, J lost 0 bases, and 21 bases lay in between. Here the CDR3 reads CASSLEIRANTRMNTEAFF. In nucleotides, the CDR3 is TGCGCCAGCAGCTTGGAAATCCGGGCTAACACCCGAATGAACACTGAAGCTTTCTTT.

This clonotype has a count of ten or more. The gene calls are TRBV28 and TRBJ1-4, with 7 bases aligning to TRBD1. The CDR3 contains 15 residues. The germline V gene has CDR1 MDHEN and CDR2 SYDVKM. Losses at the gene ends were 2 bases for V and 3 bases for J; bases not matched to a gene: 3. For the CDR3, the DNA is TGTGCCAGCAGTTTACCAACAGGGGCTAATGAAAAACTGTTTTTT. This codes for CASSLPTGANEKLFF.

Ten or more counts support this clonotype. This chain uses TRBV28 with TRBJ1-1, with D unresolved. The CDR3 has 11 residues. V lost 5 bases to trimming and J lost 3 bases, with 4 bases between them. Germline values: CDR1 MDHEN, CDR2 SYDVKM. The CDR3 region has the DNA TGTGCCAGCAGTGGTGACACTGAAGCTTTCTTT. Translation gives CASSGDTEAFF. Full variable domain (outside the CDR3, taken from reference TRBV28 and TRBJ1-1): DVKVTQSSRYLVKRTGEKVFLECVQDMDHENMFWYRQDPGLGLRLIYFSYDVKMKEKGDIPEGYSVSREKKERFSLILESASTNQTSMYLCASSGDTEAFFGQGTRLTVV.

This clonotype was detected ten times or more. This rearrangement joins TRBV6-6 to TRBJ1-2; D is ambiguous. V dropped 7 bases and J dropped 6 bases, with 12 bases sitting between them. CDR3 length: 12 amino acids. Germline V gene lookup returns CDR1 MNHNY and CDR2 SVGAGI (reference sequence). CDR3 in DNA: TGTGCCAGCAAGAGAGTGGCAGATGGCTACACCTTC. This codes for CASKRVADGYTF.

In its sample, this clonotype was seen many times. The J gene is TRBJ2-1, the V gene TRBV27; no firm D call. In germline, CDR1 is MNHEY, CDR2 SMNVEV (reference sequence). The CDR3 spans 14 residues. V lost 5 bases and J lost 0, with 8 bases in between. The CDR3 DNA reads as TGTGCCAGCAGTCAAATTCCCTCCTACAATGAGCAGTTCTTC. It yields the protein CASSQIPSYNEQFF.

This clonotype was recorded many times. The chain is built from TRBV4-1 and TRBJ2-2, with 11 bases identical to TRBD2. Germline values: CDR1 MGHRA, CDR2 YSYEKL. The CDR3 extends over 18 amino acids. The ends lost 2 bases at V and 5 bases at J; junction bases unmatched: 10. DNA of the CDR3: TGCGCCAGCAGCCAAACTTCTAGCGGGAGGAGTCGAACCGGGGAGCTGTTTTTT. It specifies CASSQTSSGRSRTGELFF.

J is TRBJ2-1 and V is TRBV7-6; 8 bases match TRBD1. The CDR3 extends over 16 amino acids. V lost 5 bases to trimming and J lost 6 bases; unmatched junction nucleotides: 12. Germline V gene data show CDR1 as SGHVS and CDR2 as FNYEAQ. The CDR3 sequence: CASSLGQEVLRNEQFF. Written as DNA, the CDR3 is TGTGCCAGCAGCCTGGGACAGGAGGTGCTGCGCAATGAGCAGTTCTTC.

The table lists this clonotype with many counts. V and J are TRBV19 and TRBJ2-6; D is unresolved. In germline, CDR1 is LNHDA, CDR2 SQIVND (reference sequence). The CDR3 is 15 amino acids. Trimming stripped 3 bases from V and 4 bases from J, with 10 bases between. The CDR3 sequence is CASSIWVSGANVLTF. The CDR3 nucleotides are TGTGCCAGTAGTATCTGGGTCTCCGGGGCCAACGTCCTGACTTTC.

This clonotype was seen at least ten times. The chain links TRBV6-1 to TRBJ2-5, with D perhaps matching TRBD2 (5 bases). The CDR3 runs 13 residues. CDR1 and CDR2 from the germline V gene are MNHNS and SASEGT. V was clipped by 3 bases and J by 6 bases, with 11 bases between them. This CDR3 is CASSDFPGKTQYF. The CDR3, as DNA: TGTGCCAGCAGTGACTTTCCGGGGAAGACCCAGTACTTC.

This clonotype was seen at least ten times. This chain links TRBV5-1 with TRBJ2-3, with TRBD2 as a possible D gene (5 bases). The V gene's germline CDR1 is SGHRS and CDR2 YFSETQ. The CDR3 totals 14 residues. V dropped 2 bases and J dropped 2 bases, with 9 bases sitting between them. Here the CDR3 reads CASSFEGNTDTQYF. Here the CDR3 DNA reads TGCGCCAGCAGCTTCGAGGGCAACACAGATACGCAGTATTTT.

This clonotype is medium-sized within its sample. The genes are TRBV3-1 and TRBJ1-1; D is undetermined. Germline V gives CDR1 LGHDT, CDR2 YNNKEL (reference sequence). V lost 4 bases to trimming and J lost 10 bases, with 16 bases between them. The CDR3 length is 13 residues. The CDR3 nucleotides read TGTGCCAGCAGCCGCACCGGGAGAGCCGCAGCTTTCTTT. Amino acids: CASSRTGRAAAFF.

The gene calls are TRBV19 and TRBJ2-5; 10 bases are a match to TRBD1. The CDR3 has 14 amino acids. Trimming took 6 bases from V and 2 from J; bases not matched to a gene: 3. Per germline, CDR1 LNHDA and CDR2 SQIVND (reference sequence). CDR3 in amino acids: CASRKDRGQETQYF. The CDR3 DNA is TGTGCCAGTAGAAAGGACAGGGGGCAAGAGACCCAGTACTTC. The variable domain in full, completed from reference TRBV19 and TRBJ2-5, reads DGGITQSPKYLFRKEGQNVTLSCEQNLNHDAMYWYRQDPGQGLRLIYYSQIVNDFQKGDIAEGYSVSREKKESFPLTVTSAQKNPTAFYLCASRKDRGQETQYFGPGTRLLVL.

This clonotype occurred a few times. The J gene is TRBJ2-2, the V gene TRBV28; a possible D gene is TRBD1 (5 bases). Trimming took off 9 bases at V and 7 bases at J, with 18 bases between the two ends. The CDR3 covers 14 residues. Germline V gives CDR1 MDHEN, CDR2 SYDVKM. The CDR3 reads CASKVGRQGGELFF. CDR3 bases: TGTGCCAGTAAGGTTGGACGGCAGGGCGGGGAGCTGTTTTTT.

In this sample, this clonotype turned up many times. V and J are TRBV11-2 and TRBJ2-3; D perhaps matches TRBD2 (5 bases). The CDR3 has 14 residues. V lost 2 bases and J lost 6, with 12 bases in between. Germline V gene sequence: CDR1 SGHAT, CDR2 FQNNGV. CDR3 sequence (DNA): TGTGCCAGCAGCTTACTCGGAGAGCGGGATACGCAGTATTTT. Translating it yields CASSLLGERDTQYF.

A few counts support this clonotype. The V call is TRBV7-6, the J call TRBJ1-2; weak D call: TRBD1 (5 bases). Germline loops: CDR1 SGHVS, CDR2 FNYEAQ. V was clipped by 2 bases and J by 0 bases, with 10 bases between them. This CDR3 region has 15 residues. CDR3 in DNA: TGTGCCAGCAGCTTACGCGGGGGAGCTAACTATGGCTACACCTTC. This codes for CASSLRGGANYGYTF.

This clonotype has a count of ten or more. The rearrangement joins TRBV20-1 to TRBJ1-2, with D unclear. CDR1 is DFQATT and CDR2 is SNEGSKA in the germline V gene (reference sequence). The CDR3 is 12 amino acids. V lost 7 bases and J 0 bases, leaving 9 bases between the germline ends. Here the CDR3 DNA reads TGCAGTGGGGCGCGTACTAACTATGGCTACACCTTC. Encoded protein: CSGARTNYGYTF.

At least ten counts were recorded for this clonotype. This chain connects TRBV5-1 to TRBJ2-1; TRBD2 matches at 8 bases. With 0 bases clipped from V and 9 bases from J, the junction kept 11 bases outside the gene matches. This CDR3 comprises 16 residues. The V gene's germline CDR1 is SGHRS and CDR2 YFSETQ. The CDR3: CASSLEASGQTGEQFF. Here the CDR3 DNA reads TGCGCCAGCAGCTTGGAGGCTAGCGGGCAAACGGGTGAGCAGTTCTTC.

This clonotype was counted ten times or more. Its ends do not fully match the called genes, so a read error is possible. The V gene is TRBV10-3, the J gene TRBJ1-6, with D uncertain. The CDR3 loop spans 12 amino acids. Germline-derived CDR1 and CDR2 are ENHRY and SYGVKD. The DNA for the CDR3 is TGTGCCATCGGTGAAAGTAGTGTGACCCTCCACTTT. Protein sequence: CAIGESSVTLHF.

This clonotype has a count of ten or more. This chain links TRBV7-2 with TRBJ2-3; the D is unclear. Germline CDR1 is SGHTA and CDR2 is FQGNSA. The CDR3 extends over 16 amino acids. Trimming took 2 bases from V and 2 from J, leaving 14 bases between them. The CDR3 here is CASSLRRQTPTDTQYF. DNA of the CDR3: TGTGCCAGCAGCTTAAGGCGTCAGACCCCCACAGATACGCAGTATTTT.

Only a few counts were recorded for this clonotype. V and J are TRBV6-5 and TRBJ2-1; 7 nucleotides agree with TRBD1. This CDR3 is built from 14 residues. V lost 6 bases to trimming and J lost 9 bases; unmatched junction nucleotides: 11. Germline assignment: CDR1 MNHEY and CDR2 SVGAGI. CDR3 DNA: TGTGCCAGCAGCTCCCCAGGGGGAATCCCTGAGCAGTTCTTC. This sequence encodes CASSSPGGIPEQFF.

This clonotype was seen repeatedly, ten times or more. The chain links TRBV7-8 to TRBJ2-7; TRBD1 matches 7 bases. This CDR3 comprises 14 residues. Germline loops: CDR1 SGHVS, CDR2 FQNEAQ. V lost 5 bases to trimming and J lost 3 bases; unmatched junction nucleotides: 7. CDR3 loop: CASSPTDRSYEQYF. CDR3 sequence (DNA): TGTGCCAGCAGCCCAACGGACAGGAGCTACGAGCAGTACTTC.

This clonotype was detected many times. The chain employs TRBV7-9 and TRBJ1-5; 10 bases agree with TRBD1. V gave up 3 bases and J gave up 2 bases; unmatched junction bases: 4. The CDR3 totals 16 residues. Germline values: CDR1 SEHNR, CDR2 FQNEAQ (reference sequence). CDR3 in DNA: TGTGCCAGCAGCTTTGGGGACAGGGGAGGCAATCAGCCCCAGCATTTT. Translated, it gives CASSFGDRGGNQPQHF.

In DNA form, the CDR3 reads TGCAGCGTTGCGGCAGGGGGCTACAATGAGCAGTTCTTC. It is translated as CSVAAGGYNEQFF. V gene TRBV29-1 combines with J gene TRBJ2-1; TRBD1 matches at 7 bases. J lost 3 bases, V lost 4 bases, and 3 bases had no gene match. The CDR3 has 13 residues. The germline gives CDR1 SQVTM, CDR2 ANQGSEA.

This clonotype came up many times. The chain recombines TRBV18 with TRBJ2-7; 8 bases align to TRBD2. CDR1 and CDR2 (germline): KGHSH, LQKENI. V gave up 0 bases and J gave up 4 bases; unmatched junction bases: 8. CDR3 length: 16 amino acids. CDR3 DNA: TGTGCCAGCTCACCACCCCCTCGTTTAGCGGGGTACGAGCAGTACTTC. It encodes CASSPPPRLAGYEQYF.

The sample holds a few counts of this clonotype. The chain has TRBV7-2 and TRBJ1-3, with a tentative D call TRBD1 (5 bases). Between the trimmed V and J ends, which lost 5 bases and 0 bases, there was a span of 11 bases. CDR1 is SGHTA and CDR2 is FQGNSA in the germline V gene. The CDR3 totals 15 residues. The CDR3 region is CASSLQVFSGNTIYF. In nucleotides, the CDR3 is TGTGCCAGCAGCCTACAGGTATTCTCTGGAAACACCATATATTTT.